A selection of T cell receptor beta chains follows, all from one sample in a study of CD8+ T cells in alopecia areata. TCRdb keeps only in-frame clones here, not all; method: immunoSEQ multiplex PCR. The table shows approximately 89,000 clones, with 35% to 45% occurring only once. The sample consisted of CD4+ T cells sorted from blood. Receptor source: a human donor with alopecia areata. CDR3s include the opening cysteine and the closing phenylalanine or tryptophan. D genes are given only for firm matches. Rows may omit the clone size; those that give it use once, few, many or a size class.

TRBV29-1	TRBJ2-7	.	.	TGCAGCGTTGAAGGGGAGGCTGGCTACGAGCAGTACTTC	CSVEGEAGYEQYF
TRBV30	TRBJ1-1	.	.	TGTGCCTGGAGTGGACGGATTGAAGCTTTCTTT	CAWSGRIEAFF
TRBV9	TRBJ2-6	.	.	TGTGCCAGCAGCGTAGGTTCCTCTGGGGCCAACGTCCGGACTTTC	CASSVGSSGANVRTF
TRBV29-1	TRBJ1-1	.	.	TGCAGCGTTGCGCCCCTCACCATGAACACTGAAGCTTTCTTT	CSVAPLTMNTEAFF
TRBV11-2	TRBJ2-5	.	.	TGTGCCAGCAGCTTAGGATCTCAAGAGACCCAGTACTTC	CASSLGSQETQYF
TRBV7-2	TRBJ2-5	once	TRBD2	TGTGCCAGCAGCTTGTCGCTAGCGGGAGAGACCCAGTACTTC	CASSLSLAGETQYF
TRBV7-2	TRBJ2-7	.	.	TGTGCCAGCAGCCAGAGACTTGCCTACGAGCAGTACTTC	CASSQRLAYEQYF
TRBV30	TRBJ1-2	.	.	TGTGCCTGGACGGGGTCTAACTATGGCTACACCTTC	CAWTGSNYGYTF
TRBV5-1	TRBJ2-1	.	.	TGCGCCAGCTCCATCCGTGGCGGGATTATAGAGCAGTTCTTC	CASSIRGGIIEQFF
TRBV2	TRBJ1-2	.	.	TGTGCCAGCCGAAGGGTCTATGGCTACACCTTC	CASRRVYGYTF
TRBV5-1	TRBJ2-3	.	.	TGCGCCAGCAGCTTGACGGGAGTGAGAACAGATACGCAGTATTTT	CASSLTGVRTDTQYF
TRBV5-1	TRBJ2-5	few	TRBD2	TGCGCCAGCAGCTCGGCGGGAGGGGAGACCCAGTACTTC	CASSSAGGETQYF
TRBV30	TRBJ1-5	.	.	TGTGCCTGGAGCCCTTCGGGCCAGCCCCAGCATTTT	CAWSPSGQPQHF
TRBV29-1	TRBJ2-3	.	TRBD1	TGCAGCGTGGACAGGGGGGATACGCAGTATTTT	CSVDRGDTQYF
TRBV30	TRBJ1-1	.	.	TGTGCCTGGGGAGACTGGGGGGCTTTCTTT	CAWGDWGAFF